The 3 T cell receptor beta chains below all came from one sample that was sequenced in a study of cytomegalovirus exposure and HLA in healthy donors. Primers: 60 Vbeta forward and 13 Jbeta reverse. Method: immunoSEQ multiplex PCR; TCRdb's copy keeps in-frame clones and lacks some. This table holds 150,000 to 200,000 clones, roughly 80% found once. The sequenced material came from PBMCs. All receptors derive from a human donor in good health.

The rearrangement uses TRBV4-3 and TRBJ2-3, with TRBD2 matching over 9 bases. The J segment lost 9 bases and the V segment lost 0 bases, leaving 7 bases of the junction unmatched. Germline CDR1 LGHNA, CDR2 YSLEER. The CDR3 contains 15 residues. This chain's CDR3 is CASSQEISGGTTQYF. CDR3 sequence (DNA): TGCGCCAGCAGCCAAGAGATAAGCGGGGGGACAACGCAGTATTTT.

The CDR3 DNA is TGCGCCAGCAGCTTTCGCGGGACTAGCCCAGATACGCAGTATTTT. Its translation is CASSFRGTSPDTQYF. The chain uses TRBV5-1 and TRBJ2-3, with 9 bases lining up with TRBD2. V was clipped by 2 bases and J by 4 bases; unmatched bases: 5. Germline CDR1 is SGHRS and CDR2 is YFSETQ. This CDR3 spans 15 amino acids.

The chain recombines TRBV19 with TRBJ1-1; D unclear. Germline V CDR1 and CDR2: LNHDA, SQIVND (reference sequence). V lost 4 bases and J lost 1, with 7 bases in between. The CDR3 covers 13 residues. In DNA, the CDR3 is TGTGCCAGTAGTAGGCAGAAGAACACTGAAGCTTTCTTT. Translating gives CASSRQKNTEAFF.